This entry lists 8 T cell receptor beta chains sequenced from one sample in a study of blood T cell repertoires in COVID-19. Here immunoSEQ multiplex PCR was the method, and the copy in TCRdb shows in-frame clones only, minus some. The table lists about 260,000 clones, about 87% of them singletons, with about 0.95% in the top ten. The sequenced sample was PBMCs or T cells enriched from blood (not recorded which). The receptors stem from a man aged 50-59 years who had been exposed to COVID-19.

The chain couples TRBV3-1 (or the pseudogene TRBV3-2) to TRBJ1-2; TRBD1 might be the D (5 bases). The CDR3 loop spans 13 amino acids. CDR1 and CDR2 from the germline V gene are LGHDT and YNNKEL (reference sequence). V was trimmed by 1 base and J by 8 bases, leaving 11 bases between them. For the CDR3, the DNA is TGTGCCAGCAGCCAAGGACTGGGGCTCGGCTACACCTTC. Translating gives CASSQGLGLGYTF.

V gene TRBV7-9 combines with J gene TRBJ1-4, with 8 bases aligning to TRBD1. Germline CDR1 and CDR2: SEHNR and FQNEAQ (reference sequence). The CDR3 extends over 16 amino acids. V dropped 10 bases and J dropped 4; count of bases not matched to a gene: 14. The CDR3, as DNA: TGTGCCATCCCCCTTCAAGGGACAGGTATTAATGAAAAACTGTTTTTT. It encodes CAIPLQGTGINEKLFF.

This chain joins TRBV18 and TRBJ1-1, with 9 bases aligning to TRBD1. The CDR3 runs to 14 residues. After removal of 3 bases from V and 7 bases from J, the junction contained 6 bases not matched to a gene. Germline lookup yields CDR1 KGHSH and CDR2 LQKENI. The CDR3 spells CASSPGTGLYEAFF. The CDR3 DNA is TGTGCCAGCTCACCCGGGACAGGGCTCTATGAAGCTTTCTTT.

The rearrangement links TRBV30 to TRBJ2-5, with a weak D call TRBD1 (6 bases). The CDR3 length is 13 residues. Germline V gene sequence: CDR1 GTSNPN, CDR2 SVGIG (reference sequence). V dropped 2 bases and J dropped 3 bases, with 10 bases sitting between them. The CDR3 nucleotides are TGTGCCTGGAGTACAGGGCTCGAAGAGACCCAGTACTTC. Protein: CAWSTGLEETQYF.

This chain joins TRBV7-3 and TRBJ2-1; TRBD1 matches at 10 bases. This CDR3 has 15 residues. Germline CDR1 reads SGHTA; CDR2 reads FQGTGA. The J segment lost 15 bases and the V segment lost 1 base, leaving 12 bases of the junction unmatched. The CDR3 DNA is TGTGCCAGCAGCTTAAGGGGACAGGGGTTAGGTCGAATGTTCTTC. It codes for CASSLRGQGLGRMFF.

This clone came up once. The chain links TRBV7-3 to TRBJ2-1; 10 nucleotides match TRBD2. The germline V gene encodes CDR1 SGHTA and CDR2 FQGTGA. V shed 2 bases and J 4 bases; nucleotides not matched to a gene: 11. The CDR3 consists of 18 residues. CDR3 sequence (DNA): TGTGCCAGCAGCTTATTGGCCCGGACTAGCGGAAAATACAATGAGCAGTTCTTC. This translates into CASSLLARTSGKYNEQFF.

This sequence joins TRBV6-5 and TRBJ1-1; 9 bases map to TRBD1. With V trimmed by 5 bases and J by 7 bases, 8 bases remained unmatched. CDR3 length: 14 residues. Germline values: CDR1 MNHEY, CDR2 SVGAGI. DNA for the CDR3: TGTGCCAGCAGTCGACTTCGACAGGGGGGTGAAGCTTTCTTT. Encoded protein: CASSRLRQGGEAFF.

This sequence joins TRBV4-2 and TRBJ1-3, with 11 positions matching TRBD1. The CDR3 covers 16 residues. CDR1 and CDR2 from the germline V gene are LGHNA and YNFKEQ. The junction had 5 bases not matched to a gene; V was cut back by 5 bases and J by 2 bases. For the CDR3, the DNA is TGTGCCAGCAGCTCCCGGACAGGGGGCCCTGGAAACACCATATATTTT. Its protein product is CASSSRTGGPGNTIYF.